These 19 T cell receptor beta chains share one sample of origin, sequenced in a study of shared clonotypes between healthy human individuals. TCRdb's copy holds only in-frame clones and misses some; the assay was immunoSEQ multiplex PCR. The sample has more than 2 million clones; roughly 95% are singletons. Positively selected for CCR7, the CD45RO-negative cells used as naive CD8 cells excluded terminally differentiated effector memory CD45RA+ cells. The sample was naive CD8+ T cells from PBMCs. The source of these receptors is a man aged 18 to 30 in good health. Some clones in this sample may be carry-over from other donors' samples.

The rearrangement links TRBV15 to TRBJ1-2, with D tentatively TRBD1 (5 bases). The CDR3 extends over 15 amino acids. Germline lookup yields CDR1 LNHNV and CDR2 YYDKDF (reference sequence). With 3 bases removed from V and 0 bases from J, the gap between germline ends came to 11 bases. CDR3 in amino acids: CATSRRGDPNYGYTF. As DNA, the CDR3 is TGTGCCACCAGCAGGAGAGGGGACCCTAACTATGGCTACACCTTC.

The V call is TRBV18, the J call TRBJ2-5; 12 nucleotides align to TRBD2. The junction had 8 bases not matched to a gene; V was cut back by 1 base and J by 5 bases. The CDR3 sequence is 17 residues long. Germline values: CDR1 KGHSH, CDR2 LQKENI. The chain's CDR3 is CASSPRAGLAGSETQYF. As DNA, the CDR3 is TGTGCCAGCTCACCACGGGCTGGACTAGCGGGAAGCGAGACCCAGTACTTC.

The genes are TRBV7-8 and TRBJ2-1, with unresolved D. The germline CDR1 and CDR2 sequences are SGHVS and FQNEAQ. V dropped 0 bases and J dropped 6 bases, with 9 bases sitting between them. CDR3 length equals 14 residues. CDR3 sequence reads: CASSLAPAANEQFF. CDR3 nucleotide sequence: TGTGCCAGCAGCTTAGCGCCGGCAGCCAATGAGCAGTTCTTC. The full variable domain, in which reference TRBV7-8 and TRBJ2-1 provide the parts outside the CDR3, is GAGVSQSPRYKVAKRGQDVALRCDPISGHVSLFWYQQALGQGPEFLTYFQNEAQLDKSGLPSDRFFAERPEGSVSTLKIQRTQQEDSAVYLCASSLAPAANEQFFGPGTRLTVL.

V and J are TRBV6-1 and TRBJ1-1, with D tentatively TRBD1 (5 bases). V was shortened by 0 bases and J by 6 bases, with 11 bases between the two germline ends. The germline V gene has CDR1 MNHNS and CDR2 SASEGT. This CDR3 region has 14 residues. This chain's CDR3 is CASSEAQGRSEAFF. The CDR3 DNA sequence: TGTGCCAGCAGTGAAGCTCAGGGAAGATCTGAAGCTTTCTTT.

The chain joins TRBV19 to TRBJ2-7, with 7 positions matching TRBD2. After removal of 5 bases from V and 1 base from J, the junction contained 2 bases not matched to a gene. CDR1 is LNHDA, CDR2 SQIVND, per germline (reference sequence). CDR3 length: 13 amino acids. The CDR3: CASSWRESYEQYF. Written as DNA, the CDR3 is TGTGCCAGTAGTTGGCGGGAGTCCTACGAGCAGTACTTC. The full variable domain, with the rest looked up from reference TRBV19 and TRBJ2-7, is DGGITQSPKYLFRKEGQNVTLSCEQNLNHDAMYWYRQDPGQGLRLIYYSQIVNDFQKGDIAEGYSVSREKKESFPLTVTSAQKNPTAFYLCASSWRESYEQYFGPGTRLTVT.

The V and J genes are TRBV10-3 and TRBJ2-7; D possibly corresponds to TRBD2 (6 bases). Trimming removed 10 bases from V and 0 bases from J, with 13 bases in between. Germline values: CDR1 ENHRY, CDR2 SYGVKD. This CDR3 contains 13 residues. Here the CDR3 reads CATPGVSSYEQYF. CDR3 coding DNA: TGTGCCACCCCGGGGGTAAGCTCCTACGAGCAGTACTTC.

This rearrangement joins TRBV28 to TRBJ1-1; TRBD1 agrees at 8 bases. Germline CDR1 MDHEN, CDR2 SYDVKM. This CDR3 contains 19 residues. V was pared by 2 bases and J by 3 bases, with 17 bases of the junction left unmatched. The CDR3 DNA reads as TGTGCCAGCAGTTTACTACGACGGACAGGGAACGAGTGGCACACTGAAGCTTTCTTT. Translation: CASSLLRRTGNEWHTEAFF.

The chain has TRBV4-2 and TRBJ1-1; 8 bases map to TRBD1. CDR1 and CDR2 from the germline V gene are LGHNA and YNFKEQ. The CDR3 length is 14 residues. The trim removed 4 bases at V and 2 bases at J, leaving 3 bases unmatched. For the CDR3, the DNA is TGTGCCAGCAGCCTGACAGGGGCCAACACTGAAGCTTTCTTT. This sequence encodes CASSLTGANTEAFF.

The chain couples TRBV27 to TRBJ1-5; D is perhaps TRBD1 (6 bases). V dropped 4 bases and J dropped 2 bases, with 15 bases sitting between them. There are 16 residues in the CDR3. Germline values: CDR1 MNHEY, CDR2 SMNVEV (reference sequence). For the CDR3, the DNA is TGTGCCAGCAGTTCATTGGGGGGGCTAGGCAATCAGCCCCAGCATTTT. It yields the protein CASSSLGGLGNQPQHF.

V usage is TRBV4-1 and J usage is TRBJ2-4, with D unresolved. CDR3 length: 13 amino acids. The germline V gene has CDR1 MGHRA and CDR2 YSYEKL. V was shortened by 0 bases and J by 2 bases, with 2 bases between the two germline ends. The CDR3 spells CASSQDPKNIQYF. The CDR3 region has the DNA TGCGCCAGCAGCCAAGACCCCAAAAACATTCAGTACTTC.

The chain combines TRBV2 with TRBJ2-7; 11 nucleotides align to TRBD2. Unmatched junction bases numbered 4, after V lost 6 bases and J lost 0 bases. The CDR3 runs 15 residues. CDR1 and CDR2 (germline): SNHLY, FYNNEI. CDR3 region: CASRRTSGLSYEQYF. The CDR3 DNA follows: TGTGCCAGCAGACGGACTAGCGGGCTCTCCTACGAGCAGTACTTC. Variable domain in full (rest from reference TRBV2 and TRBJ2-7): EPEVTQTPSHQVTQMGQEVILRCVPISNHLYFYWYRQILGQKVEFLVSFYNNEISEKSEIFDDQFSVERPDGSNFTLKIRSTKLEDSAMYFCASRRTSGLSYEQYFGPGTRLTVT.

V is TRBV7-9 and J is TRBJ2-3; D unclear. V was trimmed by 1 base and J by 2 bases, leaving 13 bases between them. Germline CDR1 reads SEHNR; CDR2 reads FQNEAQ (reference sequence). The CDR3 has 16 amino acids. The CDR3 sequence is CASSLVRAAHTDTQYF. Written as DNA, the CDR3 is TGTGCCAGCAGCTTAGTTAGGGCGGCCCACACAGATACGCAGTATTTT.

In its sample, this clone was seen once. The CDR3 DNA is TGTGCCAGCAGTCCTGGACCGGTTGGGGCCTACGAGCAGTACTTC. Amino acids: CASSPGPVGAYEQYF. This rearrangement joins TRBV28 to TRBJ2-7; unclear D gene. Germline lookup yields CDR1 MDHEN and CDR2 SYDVKM. With 5 bases removed from V and 2 bases from J, the gap between germline ends came to 16 bases. This CDR3 is built from 15 residues.

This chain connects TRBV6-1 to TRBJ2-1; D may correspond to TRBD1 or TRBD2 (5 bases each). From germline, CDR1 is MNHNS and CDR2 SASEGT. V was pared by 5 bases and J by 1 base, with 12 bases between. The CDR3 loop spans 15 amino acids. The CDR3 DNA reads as TGTGCCAGCAGTTTATGGGGGAGTTCCTACAATGAGCAGTTCTTC. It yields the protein CASSLWGSSYNEQFF.

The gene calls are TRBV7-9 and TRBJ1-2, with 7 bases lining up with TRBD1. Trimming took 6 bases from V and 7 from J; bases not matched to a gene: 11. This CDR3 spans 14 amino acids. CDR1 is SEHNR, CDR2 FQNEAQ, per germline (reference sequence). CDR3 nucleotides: TGTGCCAGCAGTTCGATCACAGGGGTCCGTGGCTACACCTTC. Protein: CASSSITGVRGYTF. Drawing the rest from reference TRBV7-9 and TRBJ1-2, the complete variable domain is DTGVSQNPRHKITKRGQNVTFRCDPISEHNRLYWYRQTLGQGPEFLTYFQNEAQLEKSRLLSDRFSAERPKGSFSTLEIQRTEQGDSAMYLCASSSITGVRGYTFGSGTRLTVV.

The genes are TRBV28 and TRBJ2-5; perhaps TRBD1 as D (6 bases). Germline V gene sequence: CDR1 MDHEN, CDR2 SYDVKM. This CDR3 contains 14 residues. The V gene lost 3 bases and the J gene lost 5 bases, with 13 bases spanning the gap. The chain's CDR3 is CASSFHRDFETQYF. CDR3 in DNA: TGTGCCAGCAGTTTTCACAGGGATTTCGAGACCCAGTACTTC.

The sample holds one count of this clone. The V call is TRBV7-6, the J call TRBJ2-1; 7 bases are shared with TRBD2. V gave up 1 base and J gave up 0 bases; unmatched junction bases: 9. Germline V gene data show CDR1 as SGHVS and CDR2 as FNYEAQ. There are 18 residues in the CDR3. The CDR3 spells CASSLGRLAENSYNEQFF. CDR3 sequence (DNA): TGTGCCAGCAGCTTAGGCCGTCTAGCGGAAAACTCCTACAATGAGCAGTTCTTC.

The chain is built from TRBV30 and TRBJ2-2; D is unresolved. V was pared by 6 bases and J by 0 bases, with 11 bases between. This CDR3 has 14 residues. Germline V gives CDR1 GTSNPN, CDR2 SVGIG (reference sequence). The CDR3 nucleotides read TGTGCCTGCCACACGGTGGCGAACACCGGGGAGCTGTTTTTT. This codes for CACHTVANTGELFF.

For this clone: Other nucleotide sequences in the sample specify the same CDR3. CDR3 residues: CSVDGGNYGYTF. In DNA, the CDR3 is TGCAGCGTTGATGGGGGCAACTATGGCTACACCTTC. J is TRBJ1-2 and V is TRBV29-1; D possibly corresponds to TRBD1 (6 bases). Germline V gene lookup returns CDR1 SQVTM and CDR2 ANQGSEA. The V and J ends lost 3 bases and 2 bases respectively, with 7 bases between them. The CDR3 consists of 12 residues.